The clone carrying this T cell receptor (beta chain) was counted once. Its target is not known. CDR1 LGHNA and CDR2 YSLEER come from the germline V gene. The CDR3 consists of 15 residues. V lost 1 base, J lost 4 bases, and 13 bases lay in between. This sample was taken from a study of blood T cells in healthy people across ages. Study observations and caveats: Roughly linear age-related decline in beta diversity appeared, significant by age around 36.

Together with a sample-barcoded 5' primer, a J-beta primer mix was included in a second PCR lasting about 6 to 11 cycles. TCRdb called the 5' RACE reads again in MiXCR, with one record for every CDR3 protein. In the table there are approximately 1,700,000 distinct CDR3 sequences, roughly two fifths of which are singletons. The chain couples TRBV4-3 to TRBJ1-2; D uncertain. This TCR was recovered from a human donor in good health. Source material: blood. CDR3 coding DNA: TGCGCCAGCAGCCAAGGGGGTGGCGATAGCTATGGCTACACCTTC. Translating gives CASSQGGGDSYGYTF.